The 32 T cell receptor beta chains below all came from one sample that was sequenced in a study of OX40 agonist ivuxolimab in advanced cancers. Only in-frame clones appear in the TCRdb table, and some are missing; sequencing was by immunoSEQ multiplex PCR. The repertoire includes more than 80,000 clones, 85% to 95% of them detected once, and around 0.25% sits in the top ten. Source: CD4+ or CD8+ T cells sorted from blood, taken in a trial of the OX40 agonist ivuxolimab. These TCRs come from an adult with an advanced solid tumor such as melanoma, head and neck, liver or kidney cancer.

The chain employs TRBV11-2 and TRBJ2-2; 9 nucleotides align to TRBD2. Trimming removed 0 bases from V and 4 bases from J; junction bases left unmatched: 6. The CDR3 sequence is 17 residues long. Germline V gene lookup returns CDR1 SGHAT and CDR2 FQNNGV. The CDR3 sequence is CASSLDRASGATGELFF. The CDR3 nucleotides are TGTGCCAGCAGCTTAGATAGGGCTAGCGGGGCCACCGGGGAGCTGTTTTTT.

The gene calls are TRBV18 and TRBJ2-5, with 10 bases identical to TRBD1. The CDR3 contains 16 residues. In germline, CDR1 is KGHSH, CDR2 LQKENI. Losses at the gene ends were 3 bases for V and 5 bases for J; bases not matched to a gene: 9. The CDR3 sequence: CASSPPGQGVMETQYF. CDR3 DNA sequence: TGTGCCAGCTCACCCCCCGGACAGGGGGTTATGGAGACCCAGTACTTC.

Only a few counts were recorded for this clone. The CDR3 nucleotides read TGCGCCAGCAGTCTACAGCTCTATCAGCCCCAGCATTTT. Translation: CASSLQLYQPQHF. The rearrangement uses TRBV10-2 and TRBJ1-5; D is uncertain. Germline loops: CDR1 WSHSY, CDR2 SAAADI. V dropped 5 bases and J dropped 5 bases, with 10 bases sitting between them. The CDR3 sequence is 13 residues long.

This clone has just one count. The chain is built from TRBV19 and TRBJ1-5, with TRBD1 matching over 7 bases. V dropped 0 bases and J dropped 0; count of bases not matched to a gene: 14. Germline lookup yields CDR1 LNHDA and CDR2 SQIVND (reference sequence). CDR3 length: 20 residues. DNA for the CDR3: TGTGCCAGTAGTATAGAGGAGGCGACAGGGCCTTTTTATAGCAATCAGCCCCAGCATTTT. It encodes CASSIEEATGPFYSNQPQHF.

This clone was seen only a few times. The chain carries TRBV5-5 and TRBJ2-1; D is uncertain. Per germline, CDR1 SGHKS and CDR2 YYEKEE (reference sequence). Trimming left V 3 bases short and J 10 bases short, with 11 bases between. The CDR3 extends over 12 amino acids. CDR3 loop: CASSSQNWEQFF. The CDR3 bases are TGTGCCAGCAGCTCCCAAAACTGGGAGCAGTTCTTC.

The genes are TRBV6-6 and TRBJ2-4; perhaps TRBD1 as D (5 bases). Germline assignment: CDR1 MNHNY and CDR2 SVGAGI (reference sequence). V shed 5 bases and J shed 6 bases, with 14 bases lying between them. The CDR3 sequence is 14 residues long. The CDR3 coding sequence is TGTGCCAGCAGTCGTGGGGCCTTCGGAAACATTCAGTACTTC. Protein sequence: CASSRGAFGNIQYF.

The CDR3 spells CASSAYQRNGELFF. The CDR3 coding sequence is TGTGCCAGCAGCGCCTATCAAAGGAACGGGGAGCTGTTTTTT. The rearrangement uses TRBV28 and TRBJ2-2, with D unclear. The V end was cut by 6 bases, the J end by 7 bases, with 15 bases between. Germline CDR1 reads MDHEN; CDR2 reads SYDVKM. This CDR3 contains 14 residues.

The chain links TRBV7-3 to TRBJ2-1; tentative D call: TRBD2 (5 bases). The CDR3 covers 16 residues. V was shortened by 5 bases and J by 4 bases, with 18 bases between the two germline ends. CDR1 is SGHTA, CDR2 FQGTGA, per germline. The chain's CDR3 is CASSHFYQRKYNEQFF. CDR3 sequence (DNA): TGTGCCAGCAGCCATTTCTACCAGCGGAAATACAATGAGCAGTTCTTC.

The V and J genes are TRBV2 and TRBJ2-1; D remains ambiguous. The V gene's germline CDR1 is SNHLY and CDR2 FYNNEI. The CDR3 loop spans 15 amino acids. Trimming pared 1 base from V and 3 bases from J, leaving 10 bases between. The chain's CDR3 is CASSEVSAFYNEQFF. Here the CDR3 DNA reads TGTGCCAGCAGTGAAGTCAGCGCCTTCTACAATGAGCAGTTCTTC. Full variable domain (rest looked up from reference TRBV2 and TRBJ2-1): EPEVTQTPSHQVTQMGQEVILRCVPISNHLYFYWYRQILGQKVEFLVSFYNNEISEKSEIFDDQFSVERPDGSNFTLKIRSTKLEDSAMYFCASSEVSAFYNEQFFGPGTRLTVL.

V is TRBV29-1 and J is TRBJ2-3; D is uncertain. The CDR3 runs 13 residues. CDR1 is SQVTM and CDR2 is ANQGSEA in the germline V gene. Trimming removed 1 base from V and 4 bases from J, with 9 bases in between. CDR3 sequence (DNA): TGCAGCGTTGAAGTCTCCCGTTCAGATACGCAGTATTTT. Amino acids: CSVEVSRSDTQYF.

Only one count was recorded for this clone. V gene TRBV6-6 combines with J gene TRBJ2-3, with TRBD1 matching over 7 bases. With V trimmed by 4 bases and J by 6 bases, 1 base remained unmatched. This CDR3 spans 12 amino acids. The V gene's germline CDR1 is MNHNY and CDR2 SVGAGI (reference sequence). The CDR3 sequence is CASSSQGDTQYF. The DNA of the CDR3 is TGTGCCAGCAGTTCACAGGGGGATACGCAGTATTTT.

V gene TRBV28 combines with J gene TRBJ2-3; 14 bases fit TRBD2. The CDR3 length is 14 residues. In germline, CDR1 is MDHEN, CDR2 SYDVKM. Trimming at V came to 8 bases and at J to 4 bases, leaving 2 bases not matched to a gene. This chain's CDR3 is CASGTSGGPDTQYF. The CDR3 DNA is TGTGCCAGCGGGACTAGCGGGGGCCCAGATACGCAGTATTTT.

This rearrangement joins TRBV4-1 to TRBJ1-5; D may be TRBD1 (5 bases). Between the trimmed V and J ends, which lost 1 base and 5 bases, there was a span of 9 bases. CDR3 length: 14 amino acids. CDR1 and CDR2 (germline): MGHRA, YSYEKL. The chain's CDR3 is CASSQGLTDQPQHF. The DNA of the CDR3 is TGCGCCAGCAGCCAAGGTCTGACAGATCAGCCCCAGCATTTT.

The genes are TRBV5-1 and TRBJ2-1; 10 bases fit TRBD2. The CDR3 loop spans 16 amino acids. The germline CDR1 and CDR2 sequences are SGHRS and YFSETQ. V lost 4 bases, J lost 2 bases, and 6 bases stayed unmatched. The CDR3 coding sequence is TGCGCCAGCAGCACGACTAGCGGGTCCCCCTACAATGAGCAGTTCTTC. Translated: CASSTTSGSPYNEQFF.

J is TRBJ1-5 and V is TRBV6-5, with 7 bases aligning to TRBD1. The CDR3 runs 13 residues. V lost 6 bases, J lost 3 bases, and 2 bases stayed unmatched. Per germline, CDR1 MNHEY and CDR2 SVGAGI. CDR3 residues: CASSDRDNQPQHF. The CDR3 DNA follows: TGTGCCAGCAGCGACAGGGACAATCAGCCCCAGCATTTT.

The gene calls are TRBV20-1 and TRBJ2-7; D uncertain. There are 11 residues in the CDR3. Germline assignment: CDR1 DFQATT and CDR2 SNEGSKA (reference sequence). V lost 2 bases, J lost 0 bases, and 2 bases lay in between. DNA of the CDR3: TGCAGTGCTAGAACCTCCTACGAGCAGTACTTC. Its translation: CSARTSYEQYF.

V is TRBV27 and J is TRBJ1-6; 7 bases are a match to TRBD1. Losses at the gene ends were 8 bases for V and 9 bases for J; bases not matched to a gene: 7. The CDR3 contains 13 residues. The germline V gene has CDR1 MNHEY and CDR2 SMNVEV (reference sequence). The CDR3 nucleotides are TGTGCCAGCCGTTACAGGGGTGGTTCACCCCTCCACTTT. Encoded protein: CASRYRGGSPLHF.

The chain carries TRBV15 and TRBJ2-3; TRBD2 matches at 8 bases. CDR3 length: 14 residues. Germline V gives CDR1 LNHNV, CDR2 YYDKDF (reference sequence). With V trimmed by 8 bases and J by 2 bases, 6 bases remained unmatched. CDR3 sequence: CATGVAGNTDTQYF. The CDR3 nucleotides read TGTGCCACCGGGGTAGCGGGAAACACAGATACGCAGTATTTT.

The chain's CDR3 is CASSSTGNVETQYF. The CDR3 bases are TGTGCCAGTAGTTCGACCGGGAACGTAGAGACCCAGTACTTC. The rearrangement joins TRBV19 to TRBJ2-5; perhaps TRBD2 as D (5 bases). Germline loops: CDR1 LNHDA, CDR2 SQIVND (reference sequence). The CDR3 has 14 amino acids. Trimming removed 5 bases at V and 4 bases at J, with 14 bases between. Full variable domain (missing parts from reference TRBV19 and TRBJ2-5): DGGITQSPKYLFRKEGQNVTLSCEQNLNHDAMYWYRQDPGQGLRLIYYSQIVNDFQKGDIAEGYSVSREKKESFPLTVTSAQKNPTAFYLCASSSTGNVETQYFGPGTRLLVL.

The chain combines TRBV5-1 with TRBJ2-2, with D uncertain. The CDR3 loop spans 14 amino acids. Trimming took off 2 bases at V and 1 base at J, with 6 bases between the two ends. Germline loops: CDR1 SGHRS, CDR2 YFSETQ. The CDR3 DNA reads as TGCGCCAGCAGCTTTATAGGGAACACCGGGGAGCTGTTTTTT. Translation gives CASSFIGNTGELFF.

CDR3 sequence (DNA): TGTGCCAGCAGCGATGCTAGAGTGTCCTACAATGAGCAGTTCTTC. Translating gives CASSDARVSYNEQFF. The chain employs TRBV11-2 and TRBJ2-1; D ambiguous. This CDR3 is 15 amino acids long. V lost 5 bases, J lost 1 base, and 12 bases lay in between. Germline values: CDR1 SGHAT, CDR2 FQNNGV.

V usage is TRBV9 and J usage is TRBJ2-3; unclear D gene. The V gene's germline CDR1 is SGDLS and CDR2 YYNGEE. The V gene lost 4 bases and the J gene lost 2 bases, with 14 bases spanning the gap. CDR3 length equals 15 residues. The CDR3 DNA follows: TGTGCCAGCAGCCTAACTCCTGGGCCCACAGATACGCAGTATTTT. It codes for CASSLTPGPTDTQYF.

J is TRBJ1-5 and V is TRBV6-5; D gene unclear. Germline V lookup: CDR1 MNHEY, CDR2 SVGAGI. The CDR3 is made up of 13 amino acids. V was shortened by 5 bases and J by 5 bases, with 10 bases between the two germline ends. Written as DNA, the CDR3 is TGTGCCAGCAGTCGGGTACCCCATCAGCCCCAGCATTTT. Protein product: CASSRVPHQPQHF.

CDR3 coding DNA: TGTGCCACCAGCAGAGGGGACGGAGAAAAACTGTTTTTT. The encoded protein is CATSRGDGEKLFF. The V call is TRBV15, the J call TRBJ1-4; the D gene is possibly TRBD1 (5 bases). V gave up 1 base and J gave up 8 bases, with 8 bases separating them. CDR3 length equals 13 residues. Germline lookup yields CDR1 LNHNV and CDR2 YYDKDF (reference sequence).

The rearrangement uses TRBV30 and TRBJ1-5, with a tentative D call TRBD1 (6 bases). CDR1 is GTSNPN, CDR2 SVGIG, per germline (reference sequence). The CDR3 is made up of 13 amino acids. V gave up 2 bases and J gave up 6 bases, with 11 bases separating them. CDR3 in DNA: TGTGCCTGGAGTCTAGTAGGGGGTCAGCCCCAGCATTTT. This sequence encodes CAWSLVGGQPQHF.

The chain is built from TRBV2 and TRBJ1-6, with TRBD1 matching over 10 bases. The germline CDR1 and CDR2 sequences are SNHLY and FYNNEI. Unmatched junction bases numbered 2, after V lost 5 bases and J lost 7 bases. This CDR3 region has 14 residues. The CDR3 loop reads CASSTDRGNSPLHF. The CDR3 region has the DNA TGTGCCAGCAGTACGGACAGGGGGAATTCACCCCTCCACTTT. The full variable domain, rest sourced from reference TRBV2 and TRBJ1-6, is EPEVTQTPSHQVTQMGQEVILRCVPISNHLYFYWYRQILGQKVEFLVSFYNNEISEKSEIFDDQFSVERPDGSNFTLKIRSTKLEDSAMYFCASSTDRGNSPLHFGNGTRLTVT.

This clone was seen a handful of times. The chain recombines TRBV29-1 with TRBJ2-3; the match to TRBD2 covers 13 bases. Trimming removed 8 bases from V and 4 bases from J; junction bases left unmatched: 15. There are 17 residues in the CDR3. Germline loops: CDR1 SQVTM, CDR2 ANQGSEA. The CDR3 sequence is CSFGWTSGGEVADTQYF. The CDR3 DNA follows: TGCAGCTTTGGATGGACTAGCGGGGGAGAGGTGGCAGATACGCAGTATTTT.

The CDR3 DNA reads as TGTGCCAGCAGCCCGGCCGGGACAGCCTTCAATGAGCAGTTCTTC. It yields the protein CASSPAGTAFNEQFF. The chain links TRBV7-3 to TRBJ2-1; 7 bases agree with TRBD1. Trimming at V came to 5 bases and at J to 6 bases, leaving 10 bases not matched to a gene. Germline V gene sequence: CDR1 SGHTA, CDR2 FQGTGA. CDR3 length: 15 residues.

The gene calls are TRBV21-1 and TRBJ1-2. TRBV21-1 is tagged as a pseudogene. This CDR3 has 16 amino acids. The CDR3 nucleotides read TGTGCCAGCAGCATGAAGATGAGGACGGGGGTATATGGCTACACCTTC. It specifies CASSMKMRTGVYGYTF.

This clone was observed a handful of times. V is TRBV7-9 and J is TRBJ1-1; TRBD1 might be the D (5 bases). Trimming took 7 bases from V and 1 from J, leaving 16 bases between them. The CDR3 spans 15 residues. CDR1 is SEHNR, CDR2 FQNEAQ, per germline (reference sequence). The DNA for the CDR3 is TGTGCCAGCACCCTAAGGGACGGAAGGAACACTGAAGCTTTCTTT. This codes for CASTLRDGRNTEAFF.

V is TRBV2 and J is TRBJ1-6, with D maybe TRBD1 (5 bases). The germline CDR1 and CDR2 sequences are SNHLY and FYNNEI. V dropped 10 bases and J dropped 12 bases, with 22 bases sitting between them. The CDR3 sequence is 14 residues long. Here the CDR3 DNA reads TGTGCCATCTCGACCGGGCGGCGGCAGGGACCCCTCCACTTT. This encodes CAISTGRRQGPLHF.

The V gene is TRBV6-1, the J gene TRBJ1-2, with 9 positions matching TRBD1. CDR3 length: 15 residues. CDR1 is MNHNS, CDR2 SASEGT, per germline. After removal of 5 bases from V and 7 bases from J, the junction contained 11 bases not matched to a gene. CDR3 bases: TGTGCCAGCAGTCCTTCGGGACAGGGTTTTAGTGGCTACACCTTC. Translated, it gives CASSPSGQGFSGYTF.